This paragraph reports one T cell receptor beta chain. This record belongs to a study of blood T cell repertoires in COVID-19. Study information: In each case, the material was cDNA or gDNA derived from T cells, B-cell-depleted T cells, or PBMCs.

V lost 5 bases and J 4 bases, leaving 9 bases between the germline ends. This CDR3 has 13 residues. The germline CDR1 and CDR2 sequences are LNHDA and SQIVND (reference sequence). Clones were read by immunoSEQ multiplex PCR, and TCRdb kept only the in-frame ones, dropping some. Of approximately 170,000 clones listed, about 85% are singletons. The chain is built from TRBV19 and TRBJ1-5; perhaps TRBD1 as D (5 bases). Material: peripheral blood. The receptor was isolated from a man between 65 and 85 years old who had recovered from COVID-19. CDR3 amino acids: CASSGAGNQPQHF. The CDR3 coding sequence is TGTGCCAGTAGTGGGGCAGGGAATCAGCCCCAGCATTTT.